This T cell receptor beta chain originates from a study of T cell changes during pregnancy in multiple sclerosis. The CDR3 is 13 residues long. CDR1 and CDR2 (germline): SGHTS, YDEGEE. Libraries were prepared by immunoSEQ multiplex PCR; TCRdb keeps only in-frame clonotypes and omits some of them. Here the sample spans about 42,000 clones, 91% being singletons. V usage is TRBV5-8 and J usage is TRBJ2-5; 7 nucleotides agree with TRBD1. The DNA end favors TRBJ2-7, so the J call may be wrong. Sequencing used CD4+ T cells from peripheral blood mononuclear cells, obtained after pregnancy. The origin of this receptor is a female donor in good health, enrolled as a control in a pregnancy study. The CDR3 loop reads CASTSTGRYEQYF. For the CDR3, the DNA is TGTGCCAGCACATCGACAGGGCGCTACGAGCAGTACTTC.